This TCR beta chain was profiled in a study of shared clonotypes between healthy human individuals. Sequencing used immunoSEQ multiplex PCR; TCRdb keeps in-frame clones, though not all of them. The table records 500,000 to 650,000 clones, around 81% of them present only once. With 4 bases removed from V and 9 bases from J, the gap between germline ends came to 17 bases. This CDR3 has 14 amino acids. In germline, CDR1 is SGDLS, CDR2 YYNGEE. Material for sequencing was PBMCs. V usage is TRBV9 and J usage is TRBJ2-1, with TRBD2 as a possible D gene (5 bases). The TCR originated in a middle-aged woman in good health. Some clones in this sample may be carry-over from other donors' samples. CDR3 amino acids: CASSSGLARGEQFF. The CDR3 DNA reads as TGTGCCAGCAGCTCCGGTTTGGCCCGGGGTGAGCAGTTCTTC.